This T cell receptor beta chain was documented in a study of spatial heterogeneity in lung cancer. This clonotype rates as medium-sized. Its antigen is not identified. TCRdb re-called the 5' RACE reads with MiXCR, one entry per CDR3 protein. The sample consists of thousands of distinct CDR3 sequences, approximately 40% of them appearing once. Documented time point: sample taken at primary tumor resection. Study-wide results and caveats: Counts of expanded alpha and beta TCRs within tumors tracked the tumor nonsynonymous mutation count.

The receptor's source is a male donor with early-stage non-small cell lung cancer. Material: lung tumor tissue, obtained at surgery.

CDR3 region: CASSPREGPSSGNTIYF. The DNA of the CDR3 is TGTGCCAGCTCACCACGGGAGGGGCCGAGCTCTGGAAACACCATATATTTT. V gene TRBV18 combines with J gene TRBJ1-3, with D maybe TRBD1 (5 bases). The length of the CDR3 is 17 residues. Germline V CDR1 and CDR2: KGHSH, LQKENI. The germline V and J ends were trimmed by 1 base and 0 bases, with 13 bases remaining between them.